This is a list of T cell receptor beta chains from one sample in a study of B cell selection in AIRE deficiency. Libraries were prepared by immunoSEQ multiplex PCR; TCRdb keeps only in-frame clonotypes and omits some of them. Of some 25,000 clones in the sample, over 80% were seen once. Specimen: CD4+CD25+ Tregs sorted from PBMCs. The receptors originated from a human donor in good health. Each CDR3 is given with its conserved first and last residue. Each record gives: V gene, CDR3 length, J gene, CDR3 protein.

v_call: TRBV2; cdr3_length: 10; j_call: TRBJ2-5; cdr3_aa: CASSEETQYF
v_call: TRBV10-3; cdr3_length: 14; j_call: TRBJ2-2; cdr3_aa: CATLGGADTGELFF
v_call: TRBV7-8; cdr3_length: 12; j_call: TRBJ2-1; cdr3_aa: CASSPRTDEQFF
v_call: TRBV5-1; cdr3_length: 15; j_call: TRBJ2-1; cdr3_aa: CASSLEWGPYNEQFF
v_call: TRBV5-1; cdr3_length: 15; j_call: TRBJ2-7; cdr3_aa: CASSLAGQGFGEQYF
v_call: TRBV11-2; cdr3_length: 12; j_call: TRBJ2-7; cdr3_aa: CASSVGGYEQYF
v_call: TRBV7-9; cdr3_length: 16; j_call: TRBJ2-6; cdr3_aa: CASSLSGGSGANVLTF
v_call: TRBV6-1; cdr3_length: 12; j_call: TRBJ2-7; cdr3_aa: CASRFNSYEQYF
v_call: TRBV4-3; cdr3_length: 13; j_call: TRBJ2-1; cdr3_aa: CASSQDWEARQFF
v_call: TRBV6-6; cdr3_length: 14; j_call: TRBJ1-6; cdr3_aa: CASSRDSGTSPLHF
v_call: TRBV6-5; cdr3_length: 14; j_call: TRBJ1-2; cdr3_aa: CASSYSSGGYGYTF
v_call: TRBV7-9; cdr3_length: 16; j_call: TRBJ1-2; cdr3_aa: CASSNPGGVILDGYTF
v_call: TRBV7-2; cdr3_length: 15; j_call: TRBJ2-2; cdr3_aa: CASSLAGGSLGELFF
v_call: TRBV7-9; cdr3_length: 16; j_call: TRBJ1-4; cdr3_aa: CASSLARRATNEKLFF
v_call: TRBV28; cdr3_length: 17; j_call: TRBJ2-1; cdr3_aa: CASRFGTSGGAFYEQFF
v_call: TRBV5-5; cdr3_length: 16; j_call: TRBJ2-3; cdr3_aa: CASSGNRVDRADTQYF
v_call: TRBV6-5; cdr3_length: 11; j_call: TRBJ1-1; cdr3_aa: CASRKDREAFF
v_call: TRBV5-1; cdr3_length: 15; j_call: TRBJ1-2; cdr3_aa: CASSLVLSAADGYTF
v_call: TRBV6-1; cdr3_length: 15; j_call: TRBJ2-3; cdr3_aa: CASSEWAGGPDTQYF
v_call: TRBV7-6; cdr3_length: 13; j_call: TRBJ1-1; cdr3_aa: CASSFSQNTEAFF
v_call: TRBV5-1; cdr3_length: 16; j_call: TRBJ2-7; cdr3_aa: CASRTGTSSFSYEQYF
v_call: TRBV5-1; cdr3_length: 14; j_call: TRBJ2-3; cdr3_aa: CASSLAGGLDTQYF
v_call: TRBV4-1; cdr3_length: 13; j_call: TRBJ2-5; cdr3_aa: CASSQEVSAPSYF
v_call: TRBV25-1; cdr3_length: 13; j_call: TRBJ1-2; cdr3_aa: CASSGTGGYGYTF
v_call: TRBV2; cdr3_length: 14; j_call: TRBJ2-3; cdr3_aa: CASSEATSTDTQYF
v_call: TRBV5-1; cdr3_length: 12; j_call: TRBJ1-1; cdr3_aa: CASSLGGDPAFF
v_call: TRBV30; cdr3_length: 15; j_call: TRBJ1-2; cdr3_aa: CAWSVQYGAGGGYTF
v_call: TRBV7-2; cdr3_length: 14; j_call: TRBJ1-5; cdr3_aa: CASSLRGSNQPQHF
v_call: TRBV10-2; cdr3_length: 14; j_call: TRBJ1-1; cdr3_aa: CASSESAGALRAFF
v_call: TRBV25-1; cdr3_length: 12; j_call: TRBJ2-3; cdr3_aa: CASTSSAYTQYF
v_call: TRBV6-1; cdr3_length: 16; j_call: TRBJ2-2; cdr3_aa: CASSEWGDRGAGELFF
v_call: TRBV10-1; cdr3_length: 14; j_call: TRBJ2-3; cdr3_aa: CASSGAGSTDTQYF
v_call: TRBV25-1; cdr3_length: 12; j_call: TRBJ1-1; cdr3_aa: CASSEINTEAFF
v_call: TRBV6-5; cdr3_length: 12; j_call: TRBJ1-6; cdr3_aa: CASSYLGSPLHF
v_call: TRBV19; cdr3_length: 14; j_call: TRBJ1-1; cdr3_aa: CASSMGRTGTEAFF
v_call: TRBV19; cdr3_length: 13; j_call: TRBJ2-7; cdr3_aa: CASSLRDGYEQYF
v_call: TRBV18; cdr3_length: 15; j_call: TRBJ2-3; cdr3_aa: CASSPVRATGDTQYF
v_call: TRBV7-3; cdr3_length: 16; j_call: TRBJ2-5; cdr3_aa: CASSLRAAGGQETQYF
v_call: TRBV6-1; cdr3_length: 14; j_call: TRBJ2-1; cdr3_aa: CASSGLSPGNEQFF
v_call: TRBV9; cdr3_length: 17; j_call: TRBJ1-3; cdr3_aa: CASSDRLGQSSGNTIYF
v_call: TRBV5-6; cdr3_length: 14; j_call: TRBJ2-7; cdr3_aa: CASSLAGQHYEQYF
v_call: TRBV29-1; cdr3_length: 13; j_call: TRBJ1-4; cdr3_aa: CSVDPGPDEKLFF
v_call: TRBV2; cdr3_length: 15; j_call: TRBJ1-5; cdr3_aa: CASSEGGQGWEPQHF
v_call: TRBV7-2; cdr3_length: 13; j_call: TRBJ1-6; cdr3_aa: CASSSSGNSPLHF
v_call: TRBV2; cdr3_length: 18; j_call: TRBJ2-2; cdr3_aa: CASLGGTVAGRNTGELFF
v_call: TRBV5-1; cdr3_length: 14; j_call: TRBJ2-7; cdr3_aa: CASSWGLGNYEQYF
v_call: TRBV4-1; cdr3_length: 17; j_call: TRBJ2-1; cdr3_aa: CASSKDRDRATYNEQFF
v_call: TRBV27; cdr3_length: 15; j_call: TRBJ2-7; cdr3_aa: CASSPTLAGGYEQYF
v_call: TRBV28; cdr3_length: 13; j_call: TRBJ1-2; cdr3_aa: CASCELNNYGYTF
v_call: TRBV29-1; cdr3_length: 11; j_call: TRBJ1-2; cdr3_aa: CSALGSYGYTF
v_call: TRBV11-3; cdr3_length: 13; j_call: TRBJ2-5; cdr3_aa: CASSLDVFETQYF